This TCR beta chain is from a study of T cells in Graves' hyperthyroidism and ophthalmopathy. Pregnant or lactating patients were excluded, as were those with uncontrolled infection or other autoimmune disease. TCR beta CDR3 regions were amplified from RNA. In the first-round RT-PCR of the TCR CDR3, the HTBI primer set was used. TCRdb passed the multiplex PCR reads through MiXCR, listing each CDR3 protein once. The table has about 290,000 distinct CDR3 sequences, about 16% seen once. This clonotype was observed many times. Germline V gives CDR1 MNHNS, CDR2 SASEGT. V lost 5 bases, J lost 6 bases, and 3 bases stayed unmatched. The CDR3 has 15 residues.

Specimen: blood. V and J are TRBV6-1 and TRBJ2-2, with 13 bases lining up with TRBD2. The origin of this receptor is a woman in her 50s with Graves' hyperthyroidism that later progressed to Graves' ophthalmopathy. This CDR3 is CASSLLAGGPGELFF. Written as DNA, the CDR3 is TGTGCCAGCAGTTTACTAGCGGGAGGGCCCGGGGAGCTGTTTTTT.